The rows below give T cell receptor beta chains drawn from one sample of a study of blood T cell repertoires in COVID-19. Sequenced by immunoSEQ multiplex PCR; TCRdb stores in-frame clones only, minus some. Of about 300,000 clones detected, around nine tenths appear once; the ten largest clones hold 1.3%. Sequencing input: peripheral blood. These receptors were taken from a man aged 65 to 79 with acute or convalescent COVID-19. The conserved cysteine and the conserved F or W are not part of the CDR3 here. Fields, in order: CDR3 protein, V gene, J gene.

CDR3 protein: ASSRSGQGEQF; V gene: TRBV12-3/TRBV12-4; J gene: TRBJ2-1
CDR3 protein: ASRRGGAADTQY; V gene: TRBV2; J gene: TRBJ2-3
CDR3 protein: ASSLEGGKYNEQF; V gene: TRBV5-4; J gene: TRBJ2-1
CDR3 protein: ASSLAGTGATYEQY; V gene: TRBV7-2; J gene: TRBJ2-7
CDR3 protein: ASSLFPSGGAGEQY; V gene: TRBV27; J gene: TRBJ2-7
CDR3 protein: ASSQDRSLTSEGADTQY; V gene: TRBV4-3; J gene: TRBJ2-3
CDR3 protein: ASSMYPDRGDTEAF; V gene: TRBV19; J gene: TRBJ1-1
CDR3 protein: ASSLVGRGLHNEQF; V gene: TRBV7-3; J gene: TRBJ2-1
CDR3 protein: ASSQDPASADSFYEQY; V gene: TRBV4-2; J gene: TRBJ2-7
CDR3 protein: ASSKGVTNEKLF; V gene: TRBV5-6; J gene: TRBJ1-4
CDR3 protein: ASSGQGDYGYT; V gene: TRBV12-3/TRBV12-4; J gene: TRBJ1-2
CDR3 protein: ASSYWDRGYEQY; V gene: TRBV6-6; J gene: TRBJ2-7
CDR3 protein: ASSLSTGFAGYT; V gene: TRBV28; J gene: TRBJ1-2
CDR3 protein: ATRSAGARGYT; V gene: TRBV19; J gene: TRBJ1-2
CDR3 protein: ASSQVEGPPNYGYT; V gene: TRBV4-3; J gene: TRBJ1-2
CDR3 protein: ASRPPGTGDNSPLH; V gene: TRBV5-1; J gene: TRBJ1-6
CDR3 protein: ASSFYLGQGGYGYT; V gene: TRBV19; J gene: TRBJ1-2
CDR3 protein: ASSQSRGGNEQF; V gene: TRBV3-1/TRBV3-2; J gene: TRBJ2-1
CDR3 protein: ATSRHAQDRVGQF; V gene: TRBV15; J gene: TRBJ2-1
CDR3 protein: ATSDGQGGIQY; V gene: TRBV24-1; J gene: TRBJ2-4
CDR3 protein: ASSQDPLLGDSGNTIY; V gene: TRBV4-2; J gene: TRBJ1-3
CDR3 protein: ASSYQRGGGETQY; V gene: TRBV7-2; J gene: TRBJ2-5
CDR3 protein: ASMALETQY; V gene: TRBV28; J gene: TRBJ2-5
CDR3 protein: SASPGLAFISSYNEQF; V gene: TRBV20-1; J gene: TRBJ2-1